Following are 21 T cell receptor beta chains from one sample sequenced in a study of early T cells in non-severe SARS-CoV-2 infection. MiXCR was run by TCRdb on the 5' RACE reads, yielding one entry per CDR3 protein. The top ten clones hold 3% to 4.5% of a sample with approximately 67,000 distinct CDR3 sequences, approximately 10% of them seen once. Sample: whole blood. The receptors stem from an adult who was a healthcare worker with PCR-confirmed SARS-CoV-2 infection or an uninfected control (not recorded which).

This clonotype has only a few counts. This chain joins TRBV6-6 and TRBJ1-1; D gene unclear. V shed 0 bases and J shed 0 bases, with 11 bases lying between them. In germline, CDR1 is MNHNY, CDR2 SVGAGI (reference sequence). CDR3 length: 16 amino acids. The CDR3 nucleotides are TGTGCCAGCAGTTACTCCGGCGGCTACTTGAACACTGAAGCTTTCTTT. It is translated as CASSYSGGYLNTEAFF.

The rearrangement links TRBV7-2 to TRBJ2-1; 11 bases are shared with TRBD2. The ends lost 7 bases at V and 1 base at J; junction bases unmatched: 6. CDR3 length equals 16 residues. CDR1 is SGHTA, CDR2 FQGNSA, per germline. CDR3 sequence: CASTELAGESYNEQFF. The CDR3 DNA follows: TGTGCCAGCACCGAACTAGCGGGAGAATCCTACAATGAGCAGTTCTTC.

This clonotype showed up many times. V gene TRBV27 combines with J gene TRBJ2-7; 8 bases align to TRBD2. CDR1 is MNHEY, CDR2 SMNVEV, per germline (reference sequence). J gave up 0 bases and V 4 bases, and 2 bases lay outside the gene matches. CDR3 length: 14 amino acids. The CDR3 here is CASSYSGDSYEQYF. The DNA of the CDR3 is TGTGCCAGCAGTTATAGCGGGGACTCCTACGAGCAGTACTTC.

Only a few counts were recorded for this clonotype. The chain is built from TRBV7-6 and TRBJ2-7, with D perhaps matching TRBD1 (6 bases). Germline CDR1 and CDR2: SGHVS and FNYEAQ. Trimming shortened V by 5 bases and J by 0 bases, and 14 bases separated the two germline ends. The CDR3 extends over 15 amino acids. The CDR3 is CASSPSTGSSYEQYF. In nucleotides, the CDR3 is TGTGCCAGCAGCCCAAGCACAGGGAGCTCCTACGAGCAGTACTTC.

The chain links TRBV6-2 or TRBV6-3 to TRBJ2-2; D unresolved. The CDR3 sequence is 14 residues long. V lost 7 bases, J lost 2 bases, and 11 bases lay in between. From germline, CDR1 is MNHEY and CDR2 SVGEGT. CDR3 in amino acids: CASTDLLNTGELFF. Here the CDR3 DNA reads TGTGCCAGCACGGACCTCCTAAACACCGGGGAGCTGTTTTTT.

This clonotype was seen many times. The V call is TRBV10-1, the J call TRBJ2-1; 12 bases match TRBD2. Trimming removed 2 bases from V and 15 bases from J; junction bases left unmatched: 8. There are 14 residues in the CDR3. Germline V gene data show CDR1 as WNHNN and CDR2 as SYGVQD (reference sequence). The CDR3 is CASSEGTSGPGAFF. DNA for the CDR3: TGCGCCAGCAGTGAGGGGACTAGCGGGCCTGGCGCGTTCTTC.

This clonotype was counted many times. The CDR3 sequence is CASSSPRPAVGSPLHF. The DNA of the CDR3 is TGTGCCAGCAGTTCTCCGAGGCCGGCAGTAGGTTCACCCCTCCACTTT. The chain links TRBV27 to TRBJ1-6; D ambiguous. Trimming pared 4 bases from V and 9 bases from J, leaving 19 bases between. The CDR3 runs 16 residues. Germline V gene sequence: CDR1 MNHEY, CDR2 SMNVEV (reference sequence).

The chain is built from TRBV29-1 and TRBJ2-1; D not certain. The CDR3 runs 12 residues. From germline, CDR1 is SQVTM and CDR2 ANQGSEA. V was clipped by 6 bases and J by 8 bases, with 14 bases between them. This CDR3 reads CSVRTVWDEQFF. DNA for the CDR3: TGCAGCGTCCGGACGGTCTGGGATGAGCAGTTCTTC.

At least ten counts were recorded for this clonotype. The chain carries TRBV4-1 and TRBJ1-5; D is ambiguous. Germline V gene sequence: CDR1 MGHRA, CDR2 YSYEKL. This CDR3 contains 15 residues. Between the trimmed V and J ends, which lost 0 bases and 7 bases, there was a span of 13 bases. CDR3 nucleotide sequence: TGCGCCAGCAGCCAAGATAATGGAGTGGAACAGCCCCAGCATTTT. Translation: CASSQDNGVEQPQHF.

This chain joins TRBV10-2 and TRBJ1-1; maybe TRBD1 (6 bases). Trimming took off 3 bases at V and 1 base at J, with 12 bases between the two ends. Germline V gene data show CDR1 as WSHSY and CDR2 as SAAADI. CDR3 length: 15 amino acids. DNA for the CDR3: TGCGCCAGCAGTGACGGGGGCCGACGGAACACTGAAGCTTTCTTT. As protein: CASSDGGRRNTEAFF.

As to this clonotype: This may arise from a read error, as a much more abundant clone is one base away. This chain connects TRBV18 to TRBJ2-2; possible D gene TRBD1, 5 bases. CDR3 length: 15 residues. Germline loops: CDR1 KGHSH, CDR2 LQKENI. CDR3 DNA: TGTACCAGCTCAGGAAGGCAGGGATACACCGGGGAGCTGTTTTTT. This gives the protein CTSSGRQGYTGELFF.

This clonotype occurred many times. V and J are TRBV20-1 and TRBJ2-7; a possible D gene is TRBD2 (5 bases). The V gene's germline CDR1 is DFQATT and CDR2 SNEGSKA (reference sequence). The CDR3 consists of 11 residues. V lost 5 bases and J 9 bases, leaving 14 bases between the germline ends. The CDR3 nucleotides are TGCAGTGCTGCCAGTACCGCGGGGCAGTACTTC. This encodes CSAASTAGQYF.

This clonotype came up a few times. The genes are TRBV9 and TRBJ2-1; TRBD1 agrees at 7 bases. Germline CDR1 is SGDLS and CDR2 is YYNGEE. V trimming: 4 bases; J trimming: 4 bases; junction bases outside the gene matches: 8. The CDR3 has 15 residues. The CDR3 bases are TGTGCCAGCAGCCCTGGGGACAGATCTTACAATGAGCAGTTCTTC. Translating it yields CASSPGDRSYNEQFF.

At least ten counts were recorded for this clonotype. The chain links TRBV5-1 to TRBJ2-6; possible D gene TRBD2, 5 bases. Trimming took off 1 base at V and 4 bases at J, with 12 bases between the two ends. Germline CDR1 reads SGHRS; CDR2 reads YFSETQ. There are 16 residues in the CDR3. CDR3 region: CASSLHKAAGANVLTF. Here the CDR3 DNA reads TGCGCCAGCAGCTTGCATAAAGCGGCCGGGGCCAACGTCCTGACTTTC.

This clonotype was detected only a few times. The J gene is TRBJ2-7, the V gene TRBV29-1, with 8 bases that match TRBD1. The V gene's germline CDR1 is SQVTM and CDR2 ANQGSEA. J was trimmed by 1 base and V by 2 bases; bases with no gene match: 7. This CDR3 contains 15 residues. The CDR3 here is CSVESGQGGSYEQYF. The DNA for the CDR3 is TGCAGCGTTGAATCCGGACAGGGTGGATCCTACGAGCAGTACTTC.

This clonotype turned up a few times. V usage is TRBV7-2 and J usage is TRBJ1-3; the match to TRBD1 covers 7 bases. The CDR3 is 14 residues long. Germline V lookup: CDR1 SGHTA, CDR2 FQGNSA. With 3 bases clipped from V and 5 bases from J, the junction kept 4 bases outside the gene matches. The CDR3: CASSFRGGRNTIYF. The CDR3 coding sequence is TGTGCCAGCAGCTTCAGGGGGGGGAGAAACACCATATATTTT. Full variable domain (rest looked up from reference TRBV7-2 and TRBJ1-3): GAGVSQSPSNKVTEKGKDVELRCDPISGHTALYWYRQSLGQGLEFLIYFQGNSAPDKSGLPSDRFSAERTGGSVSTLTIQRTQQEDSAVYLCASSFRGGRNTIYFGEGSWLTVV.

This clonotype was seen many times. V is TRBV10-3 and J is TRBJ2-1; D possibly uses TRBD1 or TRBD2 (6 bases each). From germline, CDR1 is ENHRY and CDR2 SYGVKD. The V gene lost 0 bases and the J gene lost 9 bases, with 15 bases spanning the gap. The CDR3 has 15 amino acids. As DNA, the CDR3 is TGTGCCATCAGTGAGTCGACAGGAGGAGCGGGTGAGCAGTTCTTC. Its protein is CAISESTGGAGEQFF.

This clonotype was recorded many times. The chain has TRBV12-3 or TRBV12-4 and TRBJ2-1; perhaps TRBD2 as D (5 bases). This CDR3 is 16 amino acids long. V lost 6 bases, J lost 0 bases, and 15 bases lay in between. CDR3 DNA: TGTGCCAGCAGCTCCCGCGGGCTAGCCTCCTACAATGAGCAGTTCTTC. Its protein product is CASSSRGLASYNEQFF.

This clonotype was detected many times. The chain links TRBV28 to TRBJ2-3, with D tentatively TRBD2 (5 bases). Germline V gene data show CDR1 as MDHEN and CDR2 as SYDVKM. V lost 6 bases, J lost 0 bases, and 13 bases lay in between. The CDR3 contains 15 residues. Here the CDR3 DNA reads TGTGCCAGCAGCTCGGGGTCTACTAGCACAGATACGCAGTATTTT. Translating gives CASSSGSTSTDTQYF. Drawing the rest from reference TRBV28 and TRBJ2-3, the complete variable domain is DVKVTQSSRYLVKRTGEKVFLECVQDMDHENMFWYRQDPGLGLRLIYFSYDVKMKEKGDIPEGYSVSREKKERFSLILESASTNQTSMYLCASSSGSTSTDTQYFGPGTRLTVL.

This clonotype was found many times. The V gene is TRBV25-1, the J gene TRBJ2-7; D is unclear. Per germline, CDR1 MGHDK and CDR2 SYGVNS. The germline V and J ends were trimmed by 6 bases and 3 bases, with 6 bases remaining between them. CDR3 length: 11 amino acids. CDR3 nucleotides: TGTGCCAGCAGGGATTACTACGAGCAGTACTTC. Its translation: CASRDYYEQYF.

The J gene is TRBJ2-2, the V gene TRBV2, with D perhaps TRBD2 (6 bases). From germline, CDR1 is SNHLY and CDR2 FYNNEI. This CDR3 has 15 residues. Trimming pared 6 bases from V and 4 bases from J, leaving 15 bases between. CDR3 in DNA: TGTGCCAGCAGGGAGGTGGCGGGGCCCACCGGGGAGCTGTTTTTT. It specifies CASREVAGPTGELFF. Full variable domain (missing parts from reference TRBV2 and TRBJ2-2): EPEVTQTPSHQVTQMGQEVILRCVPISNHLYFYWYRQILGQKVEFLVSFYNNEISEKSEIFDDQFSVERPDGSNFTLKIRSTKLEDSAMYFCASREVAGPTGELFFGEGSRLTVL.